These 3 T cell receptor beta chains were sequenced from one sample in a study of shared clonotypes between healthy human individuals. Using immunoSEQ multiplex PCR, the repertoire was profiled, and TCRdb retains in-frame clones only, with some absent. The sample has about 560,000 clones; around 81% are singletons. Sequencing used PBMCs. The receptor set was obtained from a woman aged 40 to 49 in good health. Some clones in this sample may be carry-over from other donors' samples.

There are a few counts of this clone. This chain uses TRBV27 with TRBJ1-5, with 10 bases identical to TRBD1. Germline CDR1 MNHEY, CDR2 SMNVEV (reference sequence). Trimming removed 3 bases from V and 4 bases from J; junction bases left unmatched: 15. This CDR3 is 19 amino acids long. CDR3 sequence: CASSLVGQRDRGRNQPQHF. CDR3 DNA sequence: TGTGCCAGCAGTTTGGTTGGGCAGAGGGACAGGGGACGGAATCAGCCCCAGCATTTT.

CDR3 in DNA: TGTGCCAGCAGTTTACCCCGGACAGATTCAAAGAGCTCCTACGAGCAGTACTTC. Its translation: CASSLPRTDSKSSYEQYF. The V and J genes are TRBV28 and TRBJ2-7; possibly TRBD1 for D (6 bases). The CDR3 runs to 18 residues. V gave up 2 bases and J gave up 0 bases, with 20 bases separating them. Germline V gene sequence: CDR1 MDHEN, CDR2 SYDVKM.

The chain joins TRBV5-8 to TRBJ2-3; 12 nucleotides match TRBD2. This CDR3 has 19 residues. Trimming at V came to 5 bases and at J to 3 bases, leaving 16 bases not matched to a gene. Looked up from germline, CDR1 is SGHTS and CDR2 is YDEGEE. The CDR3 DNA reads TGTGCCAGCAGTGCCGGGACTAGCGGGTCGGTAGTGCGTACAGATACGCAGTATTTT. It codes for CASSAGTSGSVVRTDTQYF.